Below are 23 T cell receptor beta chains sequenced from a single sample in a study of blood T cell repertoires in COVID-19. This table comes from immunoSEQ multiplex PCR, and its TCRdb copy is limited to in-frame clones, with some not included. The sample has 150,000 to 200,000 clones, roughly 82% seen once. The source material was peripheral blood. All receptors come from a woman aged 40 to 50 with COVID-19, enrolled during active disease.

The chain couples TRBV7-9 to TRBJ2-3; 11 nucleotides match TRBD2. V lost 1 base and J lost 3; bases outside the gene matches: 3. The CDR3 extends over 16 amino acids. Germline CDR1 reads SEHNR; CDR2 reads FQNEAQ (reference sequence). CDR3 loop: CASSLDASGRTDTQYF. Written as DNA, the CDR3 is TGTGCCAGCAGCTTAGACGCTAGCGGGAGGACAGATACGCAGTATTTT.

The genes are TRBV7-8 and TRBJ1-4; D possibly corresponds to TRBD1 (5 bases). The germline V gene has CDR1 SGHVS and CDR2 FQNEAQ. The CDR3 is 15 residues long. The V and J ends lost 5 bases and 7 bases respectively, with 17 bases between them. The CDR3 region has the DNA TGTGCCAGCAGCGTAGGGGTGGGGAGTACTGAAAAACTGTTTTTT. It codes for CASSVGVGSTEKLFF. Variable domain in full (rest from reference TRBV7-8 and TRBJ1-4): GAGVSQSPRYKVAKRGQDVALRCDPISGHVSLFWYQQALGQGPEFLTYFQNEAQLDKSGLPSDRFFAERPEGSVSTLKIQRTQQEDSAVYLCASSVGVGSTEKLFFGSGTQLSVL.

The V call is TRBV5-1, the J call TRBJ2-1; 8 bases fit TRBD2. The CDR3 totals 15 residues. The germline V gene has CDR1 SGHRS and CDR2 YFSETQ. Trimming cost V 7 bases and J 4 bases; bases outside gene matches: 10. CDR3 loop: CASGGAGVGYNEQFF. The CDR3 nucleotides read TGCGCCAGCGGGGGAGCGGGAGTCGGTTACAATGAGCAGTTCTTC.

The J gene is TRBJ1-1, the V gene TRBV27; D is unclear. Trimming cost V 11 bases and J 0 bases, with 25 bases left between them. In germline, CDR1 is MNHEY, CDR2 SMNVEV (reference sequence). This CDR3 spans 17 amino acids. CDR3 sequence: CAPPPRWRFWMNTEAFF. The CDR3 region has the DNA TGTGCCCCCCCTCCTAGATGGAGATTTTGGATGAACACTGAAGCTTTCTTT.

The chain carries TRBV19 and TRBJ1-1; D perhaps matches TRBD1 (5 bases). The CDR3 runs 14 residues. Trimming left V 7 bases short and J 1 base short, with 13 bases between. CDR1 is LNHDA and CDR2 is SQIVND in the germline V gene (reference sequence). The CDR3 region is CASKAGLGNTEAFF. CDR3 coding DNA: TGTGCCAGTAAGGCGGGGCTTGGGAACACTGAAGCTTTCTTT. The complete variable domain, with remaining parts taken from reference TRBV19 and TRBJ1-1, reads DGGITQSPKYLFRKEGQNVTLSCEQNLNHDAMYWYRQDPGQGLRLIYYSQIVNDFQKGDIAEGYSVSREKKESFPLTVTSAQKNPTAFYLCASKAGLGNTEAFFGQGTRLTVV.

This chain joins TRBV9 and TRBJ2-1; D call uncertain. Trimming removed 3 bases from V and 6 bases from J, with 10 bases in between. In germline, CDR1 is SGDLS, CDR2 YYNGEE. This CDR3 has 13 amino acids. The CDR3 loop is CASSGPPFNEQFF. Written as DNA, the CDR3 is TGTGCCAGCAGCGGGCCCCCCTTCAATGAGCAGTTCTTC.

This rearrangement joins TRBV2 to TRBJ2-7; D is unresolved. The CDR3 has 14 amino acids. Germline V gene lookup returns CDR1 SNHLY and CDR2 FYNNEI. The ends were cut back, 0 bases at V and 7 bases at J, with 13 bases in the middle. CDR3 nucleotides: TGTGCCAGCAGTGAAGCGCTGAGTTATTCGGAGCAGTACTTC. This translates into CASSEALSYSEQYF. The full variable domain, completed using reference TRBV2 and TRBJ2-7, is EPEVTQTPSHQVTQMGQEVILRCVPISNHLYFYWYRQILGQKVEFLVSFYNNEISEKSEIFDDQFSVERPDGSNFTLKIRSTKLEDSAMYFCASSEALSYSEQYFGPGTRLTVT.

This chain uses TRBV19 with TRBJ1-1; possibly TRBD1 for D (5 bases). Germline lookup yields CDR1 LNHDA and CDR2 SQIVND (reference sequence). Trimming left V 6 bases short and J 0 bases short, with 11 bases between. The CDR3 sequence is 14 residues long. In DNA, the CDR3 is TGTGCCAGTAGCGATCAGGGCCTGAACACTGAAGCTTTCTTT. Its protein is CASSDQGLNTEAFF.

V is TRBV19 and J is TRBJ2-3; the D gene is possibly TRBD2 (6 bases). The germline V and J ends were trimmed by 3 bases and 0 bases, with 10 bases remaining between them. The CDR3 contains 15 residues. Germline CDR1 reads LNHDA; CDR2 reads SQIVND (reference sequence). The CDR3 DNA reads TGTGCCAGTAGTATTCTGGGAGGAAGCACAGATACGCAGTATTTT. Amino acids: CASSILGGSTDTQYF.

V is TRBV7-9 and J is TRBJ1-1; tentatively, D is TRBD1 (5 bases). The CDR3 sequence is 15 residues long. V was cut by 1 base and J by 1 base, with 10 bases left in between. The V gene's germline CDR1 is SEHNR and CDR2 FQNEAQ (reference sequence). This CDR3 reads CASSLGGQGNTEAFF. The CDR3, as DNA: TGTGCCAGCAGCTTAGGGGGTCAGGGGAACACTGAAGCTTTCTTT.

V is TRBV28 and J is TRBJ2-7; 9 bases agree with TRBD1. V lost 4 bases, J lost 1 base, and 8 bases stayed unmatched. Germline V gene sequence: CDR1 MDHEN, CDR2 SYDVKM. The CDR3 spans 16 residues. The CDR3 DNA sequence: TGTGCCAGCAGTTCCCCCAGGGACAGGGCTTCCTACGAGCAGTACTTC. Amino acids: CASSSPRDRASYEQYF.

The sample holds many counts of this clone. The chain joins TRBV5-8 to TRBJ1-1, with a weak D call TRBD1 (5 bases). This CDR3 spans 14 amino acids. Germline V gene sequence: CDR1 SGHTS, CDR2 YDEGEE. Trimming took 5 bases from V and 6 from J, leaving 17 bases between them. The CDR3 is CASSSDTLGPEAFF. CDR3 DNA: TGTGCCAGCAGTTCGGACACCCTCGGCCCTGAAGCTTTCTTT.

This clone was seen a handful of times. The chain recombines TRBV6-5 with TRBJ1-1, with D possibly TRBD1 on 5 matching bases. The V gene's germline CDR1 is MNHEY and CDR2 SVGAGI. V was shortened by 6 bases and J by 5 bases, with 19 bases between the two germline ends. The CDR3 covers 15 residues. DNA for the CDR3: TGTGCCAGCAGCTACAAGGCCTCCGGGGGGACTGAAGCTTTCTTT. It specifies CASSYKASGGTEAFF.

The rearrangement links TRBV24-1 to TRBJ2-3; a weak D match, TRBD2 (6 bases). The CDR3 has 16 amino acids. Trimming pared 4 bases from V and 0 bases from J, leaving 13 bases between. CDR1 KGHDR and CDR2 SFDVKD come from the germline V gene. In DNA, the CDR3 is TGTGCCACCAGTGAGCGCCTAGCGACTAGCACAGATACGCAGTATTTT. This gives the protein CATSERLATSTDTQYF.

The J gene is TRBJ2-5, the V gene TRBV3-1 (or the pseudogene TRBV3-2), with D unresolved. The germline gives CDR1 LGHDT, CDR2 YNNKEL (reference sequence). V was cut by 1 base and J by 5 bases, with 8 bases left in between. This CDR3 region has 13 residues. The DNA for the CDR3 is TGTGCCAGCAGCCAAGCTAGAGTTGAGACCCAGTACTTC. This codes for CASSQARVETQYF.

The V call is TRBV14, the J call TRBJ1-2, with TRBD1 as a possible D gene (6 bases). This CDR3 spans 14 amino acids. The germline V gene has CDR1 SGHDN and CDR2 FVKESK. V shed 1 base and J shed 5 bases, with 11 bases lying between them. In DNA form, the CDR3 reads TGTGCCAGCAGCCAAGGTTTAGGGGGTTATGGCTACACCTTC. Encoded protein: CASSQGLGGYGYTF.

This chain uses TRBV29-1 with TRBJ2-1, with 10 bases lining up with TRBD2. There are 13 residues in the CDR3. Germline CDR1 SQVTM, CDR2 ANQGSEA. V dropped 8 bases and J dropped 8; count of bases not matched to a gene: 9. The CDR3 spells CSTPSGRADEQFF. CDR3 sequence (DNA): TGCAGCACCCCCAGCGGGAGGGCGGATGAGCAGTTCTTC.

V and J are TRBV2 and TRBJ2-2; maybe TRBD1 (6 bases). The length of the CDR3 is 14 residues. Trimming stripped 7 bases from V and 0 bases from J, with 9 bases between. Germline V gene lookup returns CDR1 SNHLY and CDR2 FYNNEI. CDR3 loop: CASTGQSNTGELFF. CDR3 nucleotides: TGTGCCAGCACGGGACAATCGAACACCGGGGAGCTGTTTTTT.

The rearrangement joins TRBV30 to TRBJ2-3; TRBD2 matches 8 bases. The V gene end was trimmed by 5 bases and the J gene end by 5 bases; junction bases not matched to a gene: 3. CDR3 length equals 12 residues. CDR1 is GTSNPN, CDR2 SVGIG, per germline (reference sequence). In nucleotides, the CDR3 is TGTGCCTGGGCCCGGGGGGGAGATACGCAGTATTTT. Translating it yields CAWARGGDTQYF. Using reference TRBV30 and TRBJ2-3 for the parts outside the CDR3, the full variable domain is SQTIHQWPATLVQPVGSPLSLECTVEGTSNPNLYWYRQAAGRGLQLLFYSVGIGQISSEVPQNLSASRPQDRQFILSSKKLLLSDSGFYLCAWARGGDTQYFGPGTRLTVL.

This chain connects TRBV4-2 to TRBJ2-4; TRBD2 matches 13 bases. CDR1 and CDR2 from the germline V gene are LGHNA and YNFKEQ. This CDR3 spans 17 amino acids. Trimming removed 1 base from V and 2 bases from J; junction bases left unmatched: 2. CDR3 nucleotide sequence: TGTGCCAGCAGCCAAGGGACTAGCGGGAGAACCAAAAACATTCAGTACTTC. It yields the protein CASSQGTSGRTKNIQYF.

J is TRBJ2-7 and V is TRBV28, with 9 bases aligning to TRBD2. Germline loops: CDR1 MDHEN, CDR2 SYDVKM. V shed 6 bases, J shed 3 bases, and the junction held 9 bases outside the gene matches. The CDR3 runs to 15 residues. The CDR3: CASRSPGLANYEQYF. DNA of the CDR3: TGTGCCAGCAGGTCTCCGGGACTAGCAAACTACGAGCAGTACTTC.

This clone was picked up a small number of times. The CDR3 is CASRRALGENTGELFF. Here the CDR3 DNA reads TGTGCCAGCAGGCGTGCCCTCGGGGAAAACACCGGGGAGCTGTTTTTT. The rearrangement joins TRBV5-5 to TRBJ2-2; possible D gene TRBD2, 5 bases. Germline V gives CDR1 SGHKS, CDR2 YYEKEE (reference sequence). This CDR3 spans 16 amino acids. V was shortened by 5 bases and J by 2 bases, with 16 bases between the two germline ends. The complete variable domain, with remaining parts taken from reference TRBV5-5 and TRBJ2-2, reads DAGVTQSPTHLIKTRGQQVTLRCSPISGHKSVSWYQQVLGQGPQFIFQYYEKEERGRGNFPDRFSARQFPNYSSELNVNALLLGDSALYLCASRRALGENTGELFFGEGSRLTVL.

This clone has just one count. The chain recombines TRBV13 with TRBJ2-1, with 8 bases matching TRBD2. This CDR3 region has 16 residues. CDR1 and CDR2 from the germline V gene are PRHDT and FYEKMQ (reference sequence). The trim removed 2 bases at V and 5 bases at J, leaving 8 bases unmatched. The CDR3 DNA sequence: TGTGCCAGCAGCTTACCCGGACTAGCCGAGGACAATGAGCAGTTCTTC. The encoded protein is CASSLPGLAEDNEQFF.